The subject of this entry is one T cell receptor beta chain. A junction boundary mismatches the germline segment, possibly from a read error. Assay: immunoSEQ multiplex PCR; the TCRdb copy retains only in-frame clones and omits some. The sample records more than 200,000 clones, roughly 84% being singletons. The source of the sample is a study of blood T cell repertoires in COVID-19. Study background: Whether acute or convalescent, the COVID-19 samples came from the United States, Italy and Spain.

Germline assignment: CDR1 MNHNY and CDR2 SVGAGI (reference sequence). This CDR3 contains 13 residues. The receptor was derived from a woman at least 80 years old with COVID-19, enrolled during active disease. Sequencing was performed on peripheral blood. The chain couples TRBV6-6 to TRBJ1-3; 7 nucleotides line up with TRBD1. CDR3 protein: CASSYADDGTANF. CDR3 DNA sequence: TGTGCCAGCAGTTACGCGGACGACGGGACAGCTAATTTT.